The entry below describes one TCR beta chain. This could be a read error, since a much larger clone is one nucleotide away. This sample is part of a study of blood T cell repertoires in COVID-19. Study summary: T cells, B-cell-depleted T cells, or PBMCs provided the cDNA or gDNA that served as material.

This CDR3 is built from 17 residues. The germline gives CDR1 LGHDT, CDR2 YNNKEL (reference sequence). Only in-frame clones appear in the TCRdb table, and some are missing; sequencing was by immunoSEQ multiplex PCR. The table records tens of thousands of clones, 84% of them present only once. The TCR was taken from a human donor in a cohort sampled during active COVID-19. The rearrangement uses TRBV3-1 (or the pseudogene TRBV3-2) and TRBJ2-3; 10 bases are a match to TRBD2. Sequenced input: peripheral blood. The CDR3 DNA reads as TGTGTCAGCAGCCAAGTTAGCACTAGCGGGGCCACAGATACGCAGTATTTT. Encoded protein: CVSSQVSTSGATDTQYF.